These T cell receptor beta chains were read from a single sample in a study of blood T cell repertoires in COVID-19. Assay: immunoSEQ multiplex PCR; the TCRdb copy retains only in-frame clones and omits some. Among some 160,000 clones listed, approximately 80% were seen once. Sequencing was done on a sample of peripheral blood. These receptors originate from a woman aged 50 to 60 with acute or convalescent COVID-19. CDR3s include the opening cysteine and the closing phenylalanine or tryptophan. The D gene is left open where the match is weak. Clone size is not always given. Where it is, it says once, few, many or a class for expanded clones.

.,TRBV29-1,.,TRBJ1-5,TGCAGCGTTGTCTTCGGGAATCAGCCCCAGCATTTT,CSVVFGNQPQHF
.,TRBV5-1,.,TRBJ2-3,TGCGCCAGCAAAGAGGGAGTTATTGCAGATACGCAGTATTTT,CASKEGVIADTQYF
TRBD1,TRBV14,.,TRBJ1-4,TGTGCCAGCAGCCAGATTCCGGGACAGCGGAAAACTAATGAAAAACTGTTTTTT,CASSQIPGQRKTNEKLFF
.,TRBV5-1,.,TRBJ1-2,TGCGCCAGCAGCTCCCAGAACTATGGCTACACCTTC,CASSSQNYGYTF
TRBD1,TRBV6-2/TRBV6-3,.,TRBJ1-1,TGTGCCAGCAGTTTGGCGGGACAGGGGAACACTGAAGCTTTCTTT,CASSLAGQGNTEAFF
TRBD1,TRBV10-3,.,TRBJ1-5,TGTGCCATCAGTCCTACAGGGGATGGTCAGCCCCAGCATTTT,CAISPTGDGQPQHF
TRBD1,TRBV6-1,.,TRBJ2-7,TGTGCCAGCAGTGAATCTACGGGACAGGCTTACGAGCAGTACTTC,CASSESTGQAYEQYF
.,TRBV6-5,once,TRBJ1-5,TGTGCCAGCCGCCCGGAGGGGTCAGGCCAGCCCCAGCATTTT,CASRPEGSGQPQHF
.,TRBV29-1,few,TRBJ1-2,TGCAGCGTGGAGACACAGGTTGGAGTAGGTGGCTACACCTTC,CSVETQVGVGGYTF
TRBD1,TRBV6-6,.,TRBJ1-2,TGTGCCAGCAGTCATGGACAGGGGAGGAACTATGGCTACACCTTC,CASSHGQGRNYGYTF
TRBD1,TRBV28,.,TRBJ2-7,TGTGCCAGCACCCAGGGGAGGACAGGGGTTTCCGAGCAGTACTTC,CASTQGRTGVSEQYF
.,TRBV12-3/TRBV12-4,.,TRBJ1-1,TGTGCCAGCAGTTTTGTAACAGGTCGAACAACTTTCTTT,CASSFVTGRTTFF
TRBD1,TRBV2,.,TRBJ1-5,TGTGCCAGCAGTCGGCGGGACAGGGGAAGGGGGGGTCAGCCCCAGCATTTT,CASSRRDRGRGGQPQHF
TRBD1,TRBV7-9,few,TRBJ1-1,TGTGCCAGCAGCCTACCTCCAGGGGGTACTGAAGCTTTCTTT,CASSLPPGGTEAFF
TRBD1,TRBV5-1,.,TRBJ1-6,TGCGCCAGCAGCTTGGCGGGACAGGGGTCGACACCCCTCCACTTT,CASSLAGQGSTPLHF
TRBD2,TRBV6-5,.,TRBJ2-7,TGTGCCAGCAGTTACACAAGCGGGGGGGCGTACGAGCAGTACTTC,CASSYTSGGAYEQYF
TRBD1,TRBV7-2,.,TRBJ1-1,TGTGCCAGCAGCCCGGGACAGGTCACCATGAGGTTCTTT,CASSPGQVTMRFF
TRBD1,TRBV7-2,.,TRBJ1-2,TGTGCCAGCAGCCATGGACAGGCCTATGGCTACACCTTC,CASSHGQAYGYTF
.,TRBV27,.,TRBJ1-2,TGTGCCAGCAGTTTTTCCCAGGAGGATGGCTACACCTTC,CASSFSQEDGYTF
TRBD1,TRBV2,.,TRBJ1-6,TGTGCCAGCCATGGGACAGGGAATTCACCCCTCCACTTT,CASHGTGNSPLHF
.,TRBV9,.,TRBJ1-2,TGTGCCAGCAGCCCCGACAGATTTGGCTACACCTTC,CASSPDRFGYTF
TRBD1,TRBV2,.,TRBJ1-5,TGTGCCAGCAGCAAGGGGGCTACCAGCAATCAGCCCCAGCATTTT,CASSKGATSNQPQHF
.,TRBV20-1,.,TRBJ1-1,TGCAGTGCTAGACAGACTGAAGCTTTCTTT,CSARQTEAFF
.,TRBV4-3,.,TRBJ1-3,TGCGCCAGCAGCCAACTTTACGGAGATGGAAACACCATATATTTT,CASSQLYGDGNTIYF
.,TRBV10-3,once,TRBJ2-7,TGTGCCATCAGTGAGTCGATTTCCAGGGAGGCCTACGAGCAGTACTTC,CAISESISREAYEQYF
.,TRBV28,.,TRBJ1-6,TGTGCCAGCAGTTTGTCTAATTTCGGGGACACTAATTCACCCCTCCACTTT,CASSLSNFGDTNSPLHF
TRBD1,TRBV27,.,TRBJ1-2,TGTGCCAGCAGGGAGGTCGGACAGGGGAAGGATGGCTACACCTTC,CASREVGQGKDGYTF
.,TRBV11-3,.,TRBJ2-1,TGTGCCAGCAGCCCCGGCGGGGAATCAAGCCATGAGCAGTTCTTC,CASSPGGESSHEQFF
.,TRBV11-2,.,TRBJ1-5,TGTGCCAGCAGTGGGGCGGGGTATAGCAATCAGCCCCAGCATTTT,CASSGAGYSNQPQHF
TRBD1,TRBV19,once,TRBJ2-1,TGTGCCAGTAGTAGTATATCAGGGGGCCACAATGAGCAGTTCTTC,CASSSISGGHNEQFF
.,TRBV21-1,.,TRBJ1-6,TGTGCCAGCAGCCCTCAACCGGGGGCGACGGACGGGGGGTCACCCCTCCACTTT,CASSPQPGATDGGSPLHF
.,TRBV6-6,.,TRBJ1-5,TGTGCCAGCAGCCCAGGGGTTCAGCCCCAGCATTTT,CASSPGVQPQHF
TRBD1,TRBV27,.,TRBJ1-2,TGTGCCAGTAAAAAACAGGGGCCCCTCGAGGTTGGCTACACCTTC,CASKKQGPLEVGYTF
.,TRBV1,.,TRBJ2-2,TGCACCAGCAGCCACCATGAGGGCAGGGGGACCGGGGAGCTGTTTTTT,CTSSHHEGRGTGELFF
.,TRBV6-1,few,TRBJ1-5,TGTGCCAGCAGTGAAAGCCCTCGAGGACAGTTCGAGCCCCAGCATTTT,CASSESPRGQFEPQHF
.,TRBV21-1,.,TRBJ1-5,TGTGCCAGCAGCAAAATCGGCCCAGGGCACAATCAGCCCCAGCATTTT,CASSKIGPGHNQPQHF
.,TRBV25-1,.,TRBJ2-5,TGTGCCAGCAGTGAAGGGAGTAGCAGGGAGACCCAGTACTTC,CASSEGSSRETQYF
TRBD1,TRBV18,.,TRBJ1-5,TGTGCCAGCTCACTTGGACAGGGAGAAGGGCCCCAGCATTTT,CASSLGQGEGPQHF
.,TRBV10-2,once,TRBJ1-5,TGCGCCAGCAGTGATCTAAGCAATCAGCCCCAGCATTTT,CASSDLSNQPQHF
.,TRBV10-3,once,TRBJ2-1,TGTGCCATCAGTGAGCCGTTATGGGGGGAAGGGTCCAATGAGCAGTTCTTC,CAISEPLWGEGSNEQFF
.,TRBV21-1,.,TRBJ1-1,TGTGCCAGCAGCAAAGTAGGGGGTGCGAACACTGAAGCTTTCTTT,CASSKVGGANTEAFF
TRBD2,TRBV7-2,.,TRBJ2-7,TGTGCCAGCAGCCTCCCCGGGGGGGATTCCCAGTACTTC,CASSLPGGDSQYF
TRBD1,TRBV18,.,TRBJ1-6,TGTGCCAGCTCACCCGGGACAGGGGGCCAAAATTCACCCCTCCACTTT,CASSPGTGGQNSPLHF
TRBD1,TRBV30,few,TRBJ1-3,TGTGCCTGGAGGGAGACAGGGGGCGCTGGAAACACCATATATTTT,CAWRETGGAGNTIYF